These T cell receptor beta chains were read from a single sample in a study of blood T cell repertoires in COVID-19. Profiled with immunoSEQ multiplex PCR; TCRdb holds only in-frame clones, not every one. The data show over 200,000 clones, 65% to 90% seen once. The sequencing input was peripheral blood. These receptors originate from a man aged 35 to 55 who had recovered from COVID-19. Each CDR3 is given with its conserved first and last residue. The order of the fields is clone size, J gene, V gene, CDR3 protein. The size field is filled for only some rows; it gives once, few, many or a size class.

NA,TRBJ2-2,TRBV6-2/TRBV6-3,CASSSHRGNTGELFF
NA,TRBJ2-3,TRBV2,CASPQGTSTDTQYF
NA,TRBJ1-1,TRBV7-8,CASSLGGSNTEAFF
NA,TRBJ2-7,TRBV11-3,CASSLGAGGLYEQYF
NA,TRBJ2-1,TRBV7-9,CASSLASGYNEQFF
NA,TRBJ2-3,TRBV5-1,CASSFAGARTDTQYF
NA,TRBJ1-1,TRBV11-2,CASSLGGDTEAFF
NA,TRBJ2-2,TRBV6-5,CASLGTFSTGELFF
few,TRBJ2-1,TRBV29-1,CSGGQVYNEQFF
once,TRBJ1-2,TRBV10-3,CATGTDYGYTF
NA,TRBJ1-5,TRBV30,CAWSGPGLYQPQHF
NA,TRBJ2-7,TRBV7-2,CASSPSLAGAYEQYF
NA,TRBJ1-1,TRBV10-3,CAISEGGGRDTEAFF
NA,TRBJ2-1,TRBV19,CASSISRNEQFF
NA,TRBJ2-7,TRBV2,CASSHGLRSALRTYEQYF
NA,TRBJ1-1,TRBV7-8,CASSPGQRAFF
NA,TRBJ2-5,TRBV5-1,CASSPGVQETQYF
NA,TRBJ2-7,TRBV6-2/TRBV6-3,CASSYYGLGLAGPPSGDEQYF
NA,TRBJ1-5,TRBV6-2/TRBV6-3,CASSSPGQYNQPQHF
NA,TRBJ2-7,TRBV3-1/TRBV3-2,CASSQDQGVGDSPYEQYF
NA,TRBJ2-3,TRBV7-9,CASSSQIPGTGARTDTQYF
few,TRBJ1-1,TRBV6-4,CASRAAENTEAFF
NA,TRBJ2-6,TRBV29-1,CSVELAVSSGANVLTF
NA,TRBJ1-1,TRBV6-2/TRBV6-3,CASSYPGTGDTEAFF
NA,TRBJ1-1,TRBV18,CASSIQGEDTEAFF
few,TRBJ1-5,TRBV19,CASNAAGKGVSNQPQHF
NA,TRBJ2-5,TRBV5-1,CASSFIGGVGETQYF
NA,TRBJ1-2,TRBV3-1/TRBV3-2,CASSLQGFYGYTF
NA,TRBJ2-7,TRBV5-1,CASSLFVQASEQYF